Listed here are 19 T cell receptor beta chains from one sample, sequenced in a study of T cell responses to AZD1222 COVID-19 vaccine. TCRdb keeps only in-frame clones here, not all; method: immunoSEQ multiplex PCR. The table lists about 150,000 clones, approximately 88% of them singletons. This material consisted of peripheral blood, taken on day 0 of AZD1222 vaccination. The receptors were sampled from an adult in good health.

CDR3 sequence (DNA): TGTGCCAGCAGCTTAACGACAGGGGCGGGAAATCAGCCCCAGCATTTT. Its protein is CASSLTTGAGNQPQHF. The V call is TRBV7-6, the J call TRBJ1-5, with 8 bases that match TRBD1. CDR3 size: 16 residues. Germline V lookup: CDR1 SGHVS, CDR2 FNYEAQ. V was pared by 2 bases and J by 4 bases, with 7 bases of the junction left unmatched.

The rearrangement joins TRBV6-1 to TRBJ2-7, with 9 positions matching TRBD1. Per germline, CDR1 MNHNS and CDR2 SASEGT. V lost 5 bases to trimming and J lost 4 bases; unmatched junction nucleotides: 9. The CDR3 contains 15 residues. The CDR3 here is CASSSPGQGLYEQYF. The CDR3 DNA follows: TGTGCCAGCAGTTCCCCGGGACAGGGTCTGTACGAGCAGTACTTC.

This chain connects TRBV5-6 to TRBJ2-7, with D possibly being TRBD1 (5 bases). With 4 bases removed from V and 0 bases from J, the gap between germline ends came to 14 bases. Germline CDR1 is SGHDT and CDR2 is YYEEEE. The CDR3 sequence is 15 residues long. The DNA for the CDR3 is TGTGCCAGCAGCGGTGGACACTTAAGCTCCTACGAGCAGTACTTC. Amino acids: CASSGGHLSSYEQYF.

The V call is TRBV3-1 (or the pseudogene TRBV3-2), the J call TRBJ2-2; 7 positions agree with TRBD2. Looked up from germline, CDR1 is LGHDT and CDR2 is YNNKEL (reference sequence). The ends lost 4 bases at V and 4 bases at J; junction bases unmatched: 6. This CDR3 is built from 15 residues. Written as DNA, the CDR3 is TGTGCCAGCAGCCCCCCGGGACTACCCACCGGGGAGCTGTTTTTT. Its translation is CASSPPGLPTGELFF.

CDR3 sequence reads: CATSVGRLDEQFF. The CDR3 DNA reads as TGTGCCACCAGTGTTGGAAGGCTCGATGAGCAGTTCTTC. The chain has TRBV24-1 and TRBJ2-1; unclear D gene. The CDR3 runs 13 residues. The germline V gene has CDR1 KGHDR and CDR2 SFDVKD. The germline V and J ends were trimmed by 5 bases and 8 bases, with 12 bases remaining between them.

V is TRBV6-5 and J is TRBJ2-6, with 7 positions matching TRBD1. Germline lookup yields CDR1 MNHEY and CDR2 SVGAGI. V shed 4 bases, J shed 0 bases, and the junction held 3 bases outside the gene matches. The CDR3 spans 16 residues. Here the CDR3 DNA reads TGTGCCAGCAGTTTACAGGGGACCTCTGGGGCCAACGTCCTGACTTTC. Its translation: CASSLQGTSGANVLTF.

The genes are TRBV7-2 and TRBJ2-3; TRBD2 matches at 11 bases. V lost 6 bases to trimming and J lost 2 bases; unmatched junction nucleotides: 7. There are 16 residues in the CDR3. Looked up from germline, CDR1 is SGHTA and CDR2 is FQGNSA. The CDR3 region is CASSRVAGGATDTQYF. Written as DNA, the CDR3 is TGTGCCAGCAGTCGGGTAGCGGGGGGGGCCACAGATACGCAGTATTTT. Together with reference TRBV7-2 and TRBJ2-3, the CDR3 gives the full variable domain: GAGVSQSPSNKVTEKGKDVELRCDPISGHTALYWYRQSLGQGLEFLIYFQGNSAPDKSGLPSDRFSAERTGGSVSTLTIQRTQQEDSAVYLCASSRVAGGATDTQYFGPGTRLTVL.

V is TRBV2 and J is TRBJ1-2; 8 bases agree with TRBD1. Germline V gene sequence: CDR1 SNHLY, CDR2 FYNNEI. Losses at the gene ends were 6 bases for V and 4 bases for J; bases not matched to a gene: 10. The CDR3 has 15 amino acids. The CDR3 nucleotides are TGTGCCAGCAGAGCTAACCAGGGGGCGGGCTATGGCTACACCTTC. Its translation is CASRANQGAGYGYTF.

The V call is TRBV29-1, the J call TRBJ2-3, with 11 bases aligning to TRBD2. The CDR3 length is 13 residues. Germline CDR1 is SQVTM and CDR2 is ANQGSEA. Trimming took 7 bases from V and 5 from J; bases not matched to a gene: 5. Written as DNA, the CDR3 is TGCAGCGCCATAGCGGGGGGGCGAGATACGCAGTATTTT. Translation gives CSAIAGGRDTQYF.

V usage is TRBV9 and J usage is TRBJ1-3; D possibly corresponds to TRBD1 (6 bases). The CDR3 spans 18 residues. Germline V lookup: CDR1 SGDLS, CDR2 YYNGEE. The germline V and J ends were trimmed by 3 bases and 0 bases, with 19 bases remaining between them. This CDR3 reads CASSARSGAQTSGNTIYF. The CDR3 DNA reads TGTGCCAGCAGCGCCCGTTCAGGGGCCCAAACCTCTGGAAACACCATATATTTT.

The V call is TRBV3-1 (or the pseudogene TRBV3-2), the J call TRBJ2-6; D is undetermined. The V gene's germline CDR1 is LGHDT and CDR2 YNNKEL (reference sequence). Trimming cost V 2 bases and J 0 bases, with 20 bases left between them. The CDR3 has 20 residues. The CDR3 reads CASSQTTLTHPFSGANVLTF. The CDR3 DNA reads as TGTGCCAGCAGCCAAACGACGTTGACCCACCCCTTCTCTGGGGCCAACGTCCTGACTTTC.

This clone was recorded only once. The V call is TRBV6-5, the J call TRBJ1-6; D is unclear. Trimming took off 4 bases at V and 7 bases at J, with 17 bases between the two ends. Germline CDR1 reads MNHEY; CDR2 reads SVGAGI. This CDR3 contains 16 residues. As DNA, the CDR3 is TGTGCCAGCAGTTCACCCCGGGGAGGTGGAAATTCACCCCTCCACTTT. It codes for CASSSPRGGGNSPLHF.

The chain carries TRBV10-3 and TRBJ2-5; TRBD2 matches at 9 bases. J lost 5 bases, V lost 6 bases, and 7 bases had no gene match. Germline CDR1 reads ENHRY; CDR2 reads SYGVKD. CDR3 length: 14 residues. The CDR3 coding sequence is TGTGCCATCAGGACGGGACTAGCTGTGGAGACCCAGTACTTC. Protein sequence: CAIRTGLAVETQYF.

The chain carries TRBV3-1 (or the pseudogene TRBV3-2) and TRBJ1-6; possible D gene TRBD1, 5 bases. The ends were cut back, 10 bases at V and 5 bases at J, with 12 bases in the middle. The CDR3 has 13 residues. CDR1 is LGHDT and CDR2 is YNNKEL in the germline V gene (reference sequence). CDR3 protein: CATKGLDNSPLHF. The CDR3, as DNA: TGTGCCACTAAGGGACTGGATAATTCACCCCTCCACTTT.

As for this clone: Its ends do not fully match the called genes, so a read error is possible. The chain combines TRBV5-5 with TRBJ1-1; tentative D call: TRBD1 (5 bases). CDR3 length: 14 residues. Germline V lookup: CDR1 SGHKS, CDR2 YYEKEE (reference sequence). The DNA of the CDR3 is TGTGCCAGCAGATTGGTCACAGGGAACACTGAAGCTTTCTTT. It encodes CASRLVTGNTEAFF.

This clone was counted once. CDR3 residues: CSVGGFFNQPQHF. CDR3 sequence (DNA): TGCAGCGTTGGCGGCTTCTTTAATCAGCCCCAGCATTTT. This chain connects TRBV29-1 to TRBJ1-5; no firm D call. Germline V gene data show CDR1 as SQVTM and CDR2 as ANQGSEA. The CDR3 runs to 13 residues. V shed 4 bases and J shed 4 bases, with 11 bases lying between them.

J is TRBJ1-5 and V is TRBV2; no reliable D call. The CDR3 has 14 residues. V lost 3 bases to trimming and J lost 0 bases, with 6 bases between them. The germline V gene encodes CDR1 SNHLY and CDR2 FYNNEI. The CDR3 spells CASSEYRSNQPQHF. The DNA of the CDR3 is TGTGCCAGCAGTGAGTATCGTAGCAATCAGCCCCAGCATTTT.

The chain links TRBV28 to TRBJ1-4; 7 nucleotides line up with TRBD1. The V gene end was trimmed by 9 bases and the J gene end by 8 bases; junction bases not matched to a gene: 3. This CDR3 comprises 11 residues. CDR1 MDHEN and CDR2 SYDVKM come from the germline V gene. The CDR3 region has the DNA TGTGCCAGTCAGGGGGAGGAAAAACTGTTTTTT. Translated: CASQGEEKLFF.

With respect to this clone: Other nucleotide sequences from this sample produce the same CDR3. The chain has TRBV3-1 (or the pseudogene TRBV3-2) and TRBJ2-7; no clear D. The CDR3 is 11 residues long. The germline CDR1 and CDR2 sequences are LGHDT and YNNKEL (reference sequence). V shed 1 base and J shed 4 bases, with 2 bases lying between them. CDR3 bases: TGTGCCAGCAGCCAAGTGTACGAGCAGTACTTC. This gives the protein CASSQVYEQYF.